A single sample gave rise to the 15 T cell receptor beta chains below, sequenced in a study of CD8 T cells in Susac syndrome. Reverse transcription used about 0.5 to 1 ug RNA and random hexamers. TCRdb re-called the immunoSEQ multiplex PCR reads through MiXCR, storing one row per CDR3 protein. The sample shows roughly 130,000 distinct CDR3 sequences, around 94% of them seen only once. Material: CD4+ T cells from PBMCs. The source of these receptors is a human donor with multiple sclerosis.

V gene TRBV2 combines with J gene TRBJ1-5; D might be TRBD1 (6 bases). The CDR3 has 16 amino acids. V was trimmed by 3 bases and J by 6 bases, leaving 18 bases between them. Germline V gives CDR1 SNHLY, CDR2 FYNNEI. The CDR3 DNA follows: TGTGCCAGCAGTGAGACGGGAGACAGGCTAGGTCAGCCCCAGCATTTT. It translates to CASSETGDRLGQPQHF.

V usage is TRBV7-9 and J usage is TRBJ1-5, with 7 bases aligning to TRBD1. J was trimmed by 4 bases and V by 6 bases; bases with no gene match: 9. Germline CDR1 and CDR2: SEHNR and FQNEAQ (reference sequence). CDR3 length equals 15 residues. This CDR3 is CASSFDREGNQPQHF. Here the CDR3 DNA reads TGTGCCAGCAGTTTCGACAGGGAGGGGAATCAGCCCCAGCATTTT.

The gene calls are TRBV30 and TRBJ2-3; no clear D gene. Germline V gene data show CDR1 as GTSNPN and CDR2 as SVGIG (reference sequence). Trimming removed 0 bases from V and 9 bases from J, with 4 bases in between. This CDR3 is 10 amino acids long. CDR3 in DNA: TGTGCCTGGAGTGTTGGCACGCAGTATTTT. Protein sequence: CAWSVGTQYF.

The CDR3 loop is CSAWLPPEAFF. The CDR3 DNA is TGCAGTGCCTGGCTCCCCCCTGAAGCTTTCTTT. This chain connects TRBV20-1 to TRBJ1-1, with unresolved D. Per the germline V gene, CDR1 is DFQATT and CDR2 is SNEGSKA (reference sequence). V lost 6 bases and J lost 6, with 11 bases in between. The CDR3 contains 11 residues.

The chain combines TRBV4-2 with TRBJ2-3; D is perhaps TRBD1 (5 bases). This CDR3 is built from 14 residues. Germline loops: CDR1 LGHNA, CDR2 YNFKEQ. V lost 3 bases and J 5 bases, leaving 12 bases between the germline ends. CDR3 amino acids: CASSHPGTGDTQYF. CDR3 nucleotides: TGTGCCAGCAGCCACCCCGGAACAGGAGATACGCAGTATTTT.

The CDR3 here is CSARHRGQPQHF. The CDR3 coding sequence is TGCAGTGCCCGACACCGCGGTCAGCCCCAGCATTTT. The V gene is TRBV20-1, the J gene TRBJ1-5; no clear D. This CDR3 comprises 12 residues. The V and J ends lost 6 bases and 6 bases respectively, with 12 bases between them. Looked up from germline, CDR1 is DFQATT and CDR2 is SNEGSKA (reference sequence).

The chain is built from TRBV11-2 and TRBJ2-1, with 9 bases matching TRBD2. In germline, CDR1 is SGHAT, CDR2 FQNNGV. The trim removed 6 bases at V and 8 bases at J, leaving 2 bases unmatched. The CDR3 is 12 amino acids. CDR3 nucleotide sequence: TGTGCCAGCAGACTAGCGGGCGATGAGCAGTTCTTC. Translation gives CASRLAGDEQFF.

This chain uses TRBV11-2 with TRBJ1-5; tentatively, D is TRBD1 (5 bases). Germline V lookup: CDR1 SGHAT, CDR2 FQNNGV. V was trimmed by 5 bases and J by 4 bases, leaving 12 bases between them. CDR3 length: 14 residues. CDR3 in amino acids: CASSQPGPNQPQHF. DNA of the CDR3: TGTGCCAGCAGCCAACCGGGGCCTAATCAGCCCCAGCATTTT.

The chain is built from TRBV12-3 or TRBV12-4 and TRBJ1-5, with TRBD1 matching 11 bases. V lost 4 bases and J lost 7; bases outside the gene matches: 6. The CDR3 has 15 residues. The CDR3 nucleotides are TGTGCCAGCAGTTCTCGGACAGGGGGCAGGCAGCCCCAGCATTTT. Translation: CASSSRTGGRQPQHF.

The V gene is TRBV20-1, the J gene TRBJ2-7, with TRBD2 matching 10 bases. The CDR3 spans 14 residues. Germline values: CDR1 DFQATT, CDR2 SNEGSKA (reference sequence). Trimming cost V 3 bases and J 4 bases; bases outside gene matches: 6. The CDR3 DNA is TGCAGTGCTAGCGCTAGCGGGAGCCCTTACGAGCAGTACTTC. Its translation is CSASASGSPYEQYF.

The CDR3, as DNA: TGCAGCGTTGCGACAGGGGGCGATGGGGCTGAAGCTTTCTTT. Encoded protein: CSVATGGDGAEAFF. The rearrangement uses TRBV29-1 and TRBJ1-1, with 10 bases that match TRBD1. There are 14 residues in the CDR3. V lost 4 bases and J lost 6; bases outside the gene matches: 8. The germline V gene has CDR1 SQVTM and CDR2 ANQGSEA.

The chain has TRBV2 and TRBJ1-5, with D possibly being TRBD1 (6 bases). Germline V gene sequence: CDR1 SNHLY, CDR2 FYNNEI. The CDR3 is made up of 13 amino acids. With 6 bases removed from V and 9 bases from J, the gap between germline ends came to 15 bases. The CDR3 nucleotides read TGTGCCAGCAGCCGGGACACTCTATCGCCCCAGCATTTT. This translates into CASSRDTLSPQHF.

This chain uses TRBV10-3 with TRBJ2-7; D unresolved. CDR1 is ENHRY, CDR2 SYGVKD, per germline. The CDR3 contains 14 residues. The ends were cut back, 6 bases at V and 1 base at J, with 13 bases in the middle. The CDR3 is CAIRGPGRSYEQYF. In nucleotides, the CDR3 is TGTGCCATCAGGGGTCCCGGCCGATCCTACGAGCAGTACTTC.

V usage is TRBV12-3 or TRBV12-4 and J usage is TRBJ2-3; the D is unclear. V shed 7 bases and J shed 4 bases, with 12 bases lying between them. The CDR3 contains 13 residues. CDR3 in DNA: TGTGCCAGCAAGGGTCCACGGGCAGATACGCAGTATTTT. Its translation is CASKGPRADTQYF.

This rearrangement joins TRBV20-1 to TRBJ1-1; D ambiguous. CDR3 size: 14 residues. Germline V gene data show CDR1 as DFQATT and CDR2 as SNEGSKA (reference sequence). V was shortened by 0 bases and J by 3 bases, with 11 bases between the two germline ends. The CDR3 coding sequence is TGCAGTGCTAGAGATCCTGGCAGCTACACTGAAGCTTTCTTT. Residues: CSARDPGSYTEAFF.